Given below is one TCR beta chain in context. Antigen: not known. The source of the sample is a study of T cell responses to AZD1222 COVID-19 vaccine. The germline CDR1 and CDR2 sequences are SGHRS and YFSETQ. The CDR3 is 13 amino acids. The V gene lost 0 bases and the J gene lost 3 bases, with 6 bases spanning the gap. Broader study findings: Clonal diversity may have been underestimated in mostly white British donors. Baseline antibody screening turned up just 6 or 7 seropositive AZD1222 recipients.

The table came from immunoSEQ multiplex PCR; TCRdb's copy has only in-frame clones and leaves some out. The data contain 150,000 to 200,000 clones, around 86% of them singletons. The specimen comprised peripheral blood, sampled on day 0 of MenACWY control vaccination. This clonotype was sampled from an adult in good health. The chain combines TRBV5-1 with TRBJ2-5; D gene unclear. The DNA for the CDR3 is TGCGCCAGCAGCTTGGCGGCAGAAGAGACCCAGTACTTC. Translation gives CASSLAAEETQYF.